This T cell receptor (beta chain) was captured by sequencing in a study of beta chain features in type 1 diabetes. Study-level information: In age, gender and cell yields, patients were similar to healthy donors. Notes on the study in general: People with Type 1 diabetes carried modestly yet significantly shorter TCRB CDR3s in all four CD4+ subsets.

Germline V gene data show CDR1 as SGHVS and CDR2 as FQNEAQ. The CDR3 covers 14 residues. V was pared by 5 bases and J by 4 bases, with 13 bases between. Sequenced material consisted of expressed TCRB transcripts (all of the isolated RNA was reverse transcribed). The protocol was immunoSEQ multiplex PCR, while the TCRdb copy is restricted to in-frame clones and leaves out a portion. The data contain roughly 250,000 clones, around 21% of them singletons. About this clone itself: Its specificity is not known.

The chain employs TRBV7-8 and TRBJ2-3, with a possible D match to TRBD2 (6 bases). Material: naive CD4+ T cells from blood. This clonotype was sampled from a woman aged 40 to 50 with type 1 diabetes. The CDR3 here is CASSRLVAADTQYF. The CDR3, as DNA: TGTGCCAGCAGCCGACTAGTTGCGGCAGATACGCAGTATTTT.